This T cell receptor (beta chain) was captured in a study of blood T cell repertoires in COVID-19. This clone was picked up one time. Original handling: Estimated nucleated cell counts came from reference gene primer amplification. Clones were sequenced by immunoSEQ multiplex PCR, and TCRdb holds only the in-frame ones, with some missing. The DNA gave D and trimming, while V, J and clone size come from that table. The sample has nearly 250,000 clones, more than 75% seen once. The sequence derives from a woman of 80 years or more with COVID-19, enrolled during active disease. Material: peripheral blood.

The chain's CDR3 is CASSLGTRGTNEKLFF. CDR3 DNA: TGTGCCAGCAGCTTAGGGACTCGGGGAACTAATGAAAAACTGTTTTTT. The chain combines TRBV7-9 with TRBJ1-4; D is ambiguous. V dropped 1 base and J dropped 1 base, with 10 bases sitting between them. The CDR3 spans 16 residues. Germline CDR1 and CDR2: SEHNR and FQNEAQ (reference sequence).